Below are 29 T cell receptor beta chains sequenced from a single sample in a study of cytomegalovirus exposure and HLA in healthy donors. PCR was performed using 60 Vbeta and 13 Jbeta primers. The table came from immunoSEQ multiplex PCR; TCRdb's copy has only in-frame clones and leaves some out. The sample records around 150,000 clones, roughly three quarters being singletons. What was sequenced was PBMCs. Source of these receptors: a man in his thirties or forties in good health and CMV-seronegative.

CDR3: CASSVDGGPDSPLHF. The CDR3 DNA is TGTGCCAGCAGCGTAGACGGGGGGCCGGATTCACCCCTCCACTTT. The V gene is TRBV9, the J gene TRBJ1-6, with D perhaps matching TRBD1 (6 bases). V was pared by 0 bases and J by 8 bases, with 12 bases between. The CDR3 has 15 residues. CDR1 SGDLS and CDR2 YYNGEE come from the germline V gene.

The chain has TRBV2 and TRBJ2-3, with TRBD2 matching 11 bases. Germline values: CDR1 SNHLY, CDR2 FYNNEI. V trimming: 6 bases; J trimming: 5 bases; junction bases outside the gene matches: 16. The CDR3 totals 18 residues. In DNA form, the CDR3 reads TGTGCCAGCAGCCGAAGGGGAACTAGCGGGAGCGGTGGAGATACGCAGTATTTT. Amino acid sequence: CASSRRGTSGSGGDTQYF.

V and J are TRBV23-1 and TRBJ2-7; 9 bases line up with TRBD1. TRBV23-1 is placed among ORFs of uncertain function. With 0 bases clipped from V and 6 bases from J, the junction kept 12 bases outside the gene matches. This CDR3 is 17 amino acids long. CDR3 loop: CASSQSLDRGVPGEQYF. The CDR3 region has the DNA TGCGCCAGCAGTCAATCCCTCGACAGGGGGGTACCTGGCGAGCAGTACTTC.

The genes are TRBV13 and TRBJ2-5; 7 bases line up with TRBD1. Germline V CDR1 and CDR2: PRHDT, FYEKMQ (reference sequence). J was trimmed by 9 bases and V by 4 bases; bases with no gene match: 11. The CDR3 is 14 residues long. The CDR3 loop reads CASSSQLGGGAQYF. DNA for the CDR3: TGTGCCAGCAGCTCGCAACTAGGGGGCGGCGCCCAGTACTTC.

The rearrangement uses TRBV19 and TRBJ1-5, with D possibly TRBD1 on 5 matching bases. Germline V gives CDR1 LNHDA, CDR2 SQIVND (reference sequence). V dropped 2 bases and J dropped 0 bases, with 11 bases sitting between them. This CDR3 spans 16 amino acids. In nucleotides, the CDR3 is TGTGCCAGTAGTATATCAGGGATAGTTAGCAATCAGCCCCAGCATTTT. This codes for CASSISGIVSNQPQHF.

This clone was seen once. The chain carries TRBV7-9 and TRBJ2-2; D might be TRBD1 (5 bases). Germline V CDR1 and CDR2: SEHNR, FQNEAQ (reference sequence). Trimming took 5 bases from V and 8 from J, leaving 9 bases between them. The CDR3 length is 12 residues. The CDR3 DNA is TGTGCCAGCAGCATGAACAGGGGGGAGCTGTTTTTT. Encoded protein: CASSMNRGELFF.

This clone was counted a few times. Other nucleotide sequences in the sample specify the same CDR3. The chain couples TRBV27 to TRBJ2-7; the match to TRBD1 covers 9 bases. The CDR3 is 12 residues long. From germline, CDR1 is MNHEY and CDR2 SMNVEV (reference sequence). J lost 5 bases, V lost 6 bases, and 2 bases had no gene match. CDR3: CASRQGAHEQYF. The DNA for the CDR3 is TGTGCCAGCAGACAGGGGGCCCACGAGCAGTACTTC.

Concerning this clone: Within the sample, other DNA sequences also encode this same CDR3. The chain links TRBV9 to TRBJ2-1, with 9 bases fitting TRBD2. Per the germline V gene, CDR1 is SGDLS and CDR2 is YYNGEE. Losses at the gene ends were 0 bases for V and 3 bases for J; bases not matched to a gene: 1. The CDR3 is 15 residues long. As DNA, the CDR3 is TGTGCCAGCAGCGTAGCTAGCGGGGACTACAATGAGCAGTTCTTC. Translated: CASSVASGDYNEQFF. Filled out from reference TRBV9 and TRBJ2-1, the complete variable domain reads DSGVTQTPKHLITATGQRVTLRCSPRSGDLSVYWYQQSLDQGLQFLIQYYNGEERAKGNILERFSAQQFPDLHSELNLSSLELGDSALYFCASSVASGDYNEQFFGPGTRLTVL.

The chain joins TRBV7-9 to TRBJ2-7; TRBD2 matches at 9 bases. The V and J ends lost 5 bases and 3 bases, in that order; junction bases with no gene match: 8. Germline V lookup: CDR1 SEHNR, CDR2 FQNEAQ (reference sequence). This CDR3 is 15 amino acids long. The CDR3 coding sequence is TGTGCCAGCAGCCCTTGGGCTAGCGGGAACTACGAGCAGTACTTC. Protein: CASSPWASGNYEQYF.

V usage is TRBV11-2 and J usage is TRBJ2-1; 8 nucleotides line up with TRBD2. Germline V gives CDR1 SGHAT, CDR2 FQNNGV. Trimming at V came to 5 bases and at J to 0 bases, leaving 12 bases not matched to a gene. CDR3 length: 18 residues. The CDR3 sequence: CASSPGGSGASSYNEQFF. CDR3 DNA sequence: TGTGCCAGCAGCCCAGGCGGTAGCGGGGCTAGCTCCTACAATGAGCAGTTCTTC.

The rearrangement links TRBV5-1 to TRBJ1-1; 7 nucleotides line up with TRBD1. Trimming took 2 bases from V and 1 from J; bases not matched to a gene: 14. In germline, CDR1 is SGHRS, CDR2 YFSETQ. The CDR3 is made up of 18 amino acids. The chain's CDR3 is CASSFVSGGRGKNTEAFF. CDR3 bases: TGCGCCAGCAGCTTTGTTTCCGGAGGCAGGGGGAAGAACACTGAAGCTTTCTTT.

The chain employs TRBV5-1 and TRBJ2-1, with 10 bases identical to TRBD2. Germline V CDR1 and CDR2: SGHRS, YFSETQ. The CDR3 length is 15 residues. V dropped 9 bases and J dropped 6; count of bases not matched to a gene: 12. The CDR3 here is CATCEGASGSNEQFF. The CDR3 DNA follows: TGCGCCACTTGTGAGGGGGCTAGCGGGAGCAATGAGCAGTTCTTC.

V and J are TRBV2 and TRBJ2-7; 8 positions agree with TRBD2. The J segment lost 7 bases and the V segment lost 6 bases, leaving 11 bases of the junction unmatched. Germline CDR1 SNHLY, CDR2 FYNNEI. The length of the CDR3 is 14 residues. CDR3 coding DNA: TGTGCCAGCAGGGACCCCCGGGGGGGGCTTGAGCAGTACTTC. Its protein is CASRDPRGGLEQYF.

The J gene is TRBJ2-7, the V gene TRBV7-2; D unclear. Germline V lookup: CDR1 SGHTA, CDR2 FQGNSA. V lost 3 bases and J lost 1, with 4 bases in between. The length of the CDR3 is 12 residues. This chain's CDR3 is CASSFVSYEQYF. The CDR3 bases are TGTGCCAGCAGCTTCGTTTCCTACGAGCAGTACTTC.

The chain links TRBV9 to TRBJ2-7; 7 nucleotides align to TRBD1. Losses at the gene ends were 3 bases for V and 5 bases for J; bases not matched to a gene: 5. Per the germline V gene, CDR1 is SGDLS and CDR2 is YYNGEE. The CDR3 has 13 amino acids. The CDR3 bases are TGTGCCAGCAGCGGGGACAGCAGAAACGAGCAGTACTTC. Protein product: CASSGDSRNEQYF.

The chain has TRBV9 and TRBJ2-1, with TRBD2 as a possible D gene (6 bases). This CDR3 spans 17 amino acids. The germline V and J ends were trimmed by 0 bases and 9 bases, with 22 bases remaining between them. Germline V gene data show CDR1 as SGDLS and CDR2 as YYNGEE. The CDR3 bases are TGTGCCAGCAGCGTAGGGGGTGGGACTCCGCTAGGGGCTGAGCAGTTCTTC. Amino acid sequence: CASSVGGGTPLGAEQFF.

This chain links TRBV5-1 with TRBJ1-1, with 8 bases fitting TRBD1. The CDR3 extends over 14 amino acids. Germline lookup yields CDR1 SGHRS and CDR2 YFSETQ. With 2 bases clipped from V and 6 bases from J, the junction kept 6 bases outside the gene matches. CDR3 region: CASSFSGGDAEAFF. The CDR3 nucleotides are TGCGCCAGCAGCTTTTCAGGGGGCGACGCTGAAGCTTTCTTT.

In its sample, this clone was seen a few times. The chain is built from TRBV21-1 and TRBJ2-7; the table's D call, TRBD1, has no DNA check behind it. TRBV21-1 is reported as a pseudogene. This CDR3 spans 16 amino acids. The CDR3 region is CASSNPPDRGTYEQYF. The CDR3 region has the DNA TGTGCCAGCAGCAACCCGCCGGACAGGGGAACCTACGAGCAGTACTTC.

V usage is TRBV7-2 and J usage is TRBJ2-1; 7 nucleotides line up with TRBD2. V lost 5 bases, J lost 6 bases, and 13 bases stayed unmatched. CDR3 length: 16 residues. Germline V lookup: CDR1 SGHTA, CDR2 FQGNSA. The CDR3 sequence is CASSPLGRGGTNEQFF. Written as DNA, the CDR3 is TGTGCCAGCAGCCCCCTCGGGCGCGGGGGTACCAATGAGCAGTTCTTC.

Only a few counts were recorded for this clone. The gene calls are TRBV25-1 and TRBJ2-6; D not resolved. Germline CDR1 is MGHDK and CDR2 is SYGVNS. V lost 2 bases and J lost 4, with 6 bases in between. The CDR3 has 14 residues. In nucleotides, the CDR3 is TGTGCCAGCAGTGAACCCCAGGGGGCCAACGTCCTGACTTTC. It codes for CASSEPQGANVLTF.

The V call is TRBV6-1, the J call TRBJ2-7; 9 bases are shared with TRBD2. J was trimmed by 9 bases and V by 5 bases; bases with no gene match: 14. Germline-derived CDR1 and CDR2 are MNHNS and SASEGT. The CDR3 spans 15 residues. The CDR3 bases are TGTGCCAGCAGTTTCCGGACTAGCGAGACAGGCGGGCAGTACTTC. This codes for CASSFRTSETGGQYF.

V gene TRBV28 combines with J gene TRBJ2-4; a possible D gene is TRBD2 (6 bases). The CDR3 has 16 residues. V lost 7 bases to trimming and J lost 0 bases, with 16 bases between them. CDR1 is MDHEN and CDR2 is SYDVKM in the germline V gene. The CDR3 reads CASIPGGAGAKNIQYF. As DNA, the CDR3 is TGTGCCAGCATCCCTGGAGGAGCGGGAGCCAAAAACATTCAGTACTTC. The full variable domain, with the rest looked up from reference TRBV28 and TRBJ2-4, is DVKVTQSSRYLVKRTGEKVFLECVQDMDHENMFWYRQDPGLGLRLIYFSYDVKMKEKGDIPEGYSVSREKKERFSLILESASTNQTSMYLCASIPGGAGAKNIQYFGAGTRLSVL.

The chain couples TRBV25-1 to TRBJ1-2, with D possibly being TRBD1 (6 bases). Germline values: CDR1 MGHDK, CDR2 SYGVNS. The CDR3 is made up of 14 amino acids. With 3 bases removed from V and 4 bases from J, the gap between germline ends came to 12 bases. The CDR3 coding sequence is TGTGCCAGCAGTGACGAACAGGGCCCCTATGGCTACACCTTC. Protein sequence: CASSDEQGPYGYTF.

The chain carries TRBV4-1 and TRBJ2-7; possible D gene TRBD2, 6 bases. Germline CDR1 and CDR2: MGHRA and YSYEKL. The V end lost 3 bases, the J end lost 6 bases, and 27 bases lay between the germline ends. CDR3 size: 18 residues. The CDR3: CASSHSALAGTSPTEQYF. Here the CDR3 DNA reads TGCGCCAGCAGCCATTCGGCCCTGGCGGGGACCAGCCCTACCGAGCAGTACTTC.

V is TRBV18 and J is TRBJ2-5; TRBD1 is a possible D gene (5 bases). The germline V and J ends were trimmed by 2 bases and 5 bases, with 15 bases remaining between them. Germline loops: CDR1 KGHSH, CDR2 LQKENI. The CDR3 is made up of 15 amino acids. This chain's CDR3 is CASSPMGRATETQYF. As DNA, the CDR3 is TGTGCCAGCTCACCAATGGGCAGGGCTACCGAGACCCAGTACTTC.

V is TRBV11-2 and J is TRBJ2-3; D gene unclear. V was shortened by 4 bases and J by 10 bases, with 24 bases between the two germline ends. The CDR3 is made up of 16 amino acids. Germline CDR1 reads SGHAT; CDR2 reads FQNNGV. This CDR3 reads CASSSSQTPFQTSQYF. As DNA, the CDR3 is TGTGCCAGCAGCTCTTCTCAGACTCCTTTTCAGACGTCGCAGTATTTT.

This clone was seen only a few times. The chain combines TRBV27 with TRBJ2-1; TRBD2 agrees at 9 bases. This CDR3 has 16 amino acids. Germline loops: CDR1 MNHEY, CDR2 SMNVEV (reference sequence). V lost 5 bases and J lost 3; bases outside the gene matches: 8. Here the CDR3 DNA reads TGTGCCAGCAGTCGCGTAGCGGGAGTAGGCTACAATGAGCAGTTCTTC. Translated, it gives CASSRVAGVGYNEQFF.

This clone has only a few counts. The chain carries TRBV5-1 and TRBJ2-5; no clear D. Germline V CDR1 and CDR2: SGHRS, YFSETQ. Trimming removed 4 bases at V and 5 bases at J, with 12 bases between. CDR3 length: 13 residues. CDR3 sequence (DNA): TGCGCCAGCAGCGAGCCGCATGAGGAGACCCAGTACTTC. The encoded protein is CASSEPHEETQYF.

This chain connects TRBV5-4 to TRBJ2-1; 9 nucleotides match TRBD1. Trimming took 3 bases from V and 8 from J; bases not matched to a gene: 9. Germline CDR1 and CDR2: SGHNT and YYREEE (reference sequence). This CDR3 is 15 amino acids long. CDR3 amino acids: CASSSPGQGSHEQFF. The CDR3 DNA reads as TGTGCCAGCAGCTCACCGGGACAGGGAAGCCATGAGCAGTTCTTC.